This is a list of T cell receptor beta chains from one sample in a study of T cells in localized non-small cell lung cancer. Profiled with immunoSEQ multiplex PCR; TCRdb holds only in-frame clones, not every one. Among around 140,000 clones listed, about 89% were seen once. This material consisted of peripheral blood, taken before any cancer treatment. The source is a female donor over 55 with stage I lung adenocarcinoma. Both conserved end residues are trimmed from each CDR3.

v_gene	j_gene	CDR3aa
TRBV2	TRBJ2-3	ASSERTSTDTQY
TRBV5-5	TRBJ2-5	ASMVAGGPGETQY
TRBV5-1	TRBJ1-2	ASSLQEGPYGYT
TRBV5-8	TRBJ2-3	ASSPGTSGSSDTQY
TRBV28	TRBJ1-6	ASIGPSLNSPLH
TRBV5-1	TRBJ2-7	ASSREGYEQY
TRBV28	TRBJ1-4	ASSLLTGQGPTTNEKLF
TRBV7-3	TRBJ2-5	ASSKGAQETQY
TRBV5-1	TRBJ2-1	ASSSTSGTPYNEQF
TRBV21-1	TRBJ2-5	ASSKEKRYKTQY
TRBV19	TRBJ1-2	ASRRTTYGYT
TRBV7-3	TRBJ2-2	ASSAGTGYTGELF
TRBV10-1	TRBJ2-5	ASSSSGGQETQY
TRBV5-1	TRBJ2-7	ASSLVAGVKYEQY
TRBV4-1	TRBJ2-3	ASSVQGGTDTQY
TRBV15	TRBJ2-7	ATSRESGVTGQY
TRBV6-1	TRBJ1-1	ASSEEVRGFTEGAF
TRBV5-1	TRBJ2-3	ASSSGRTDTQY
TRBV11-2	TRBJ2-5	ASSWVPDPGETQY
TRBV19	TRBJ2-3	ASSRRDSADTQY
TRBV30	TRBJ1-1	AWSSPGQIMNTEAF
TRBV18	TRBJ2-2	ASSPINRVNTGELF
TRBV30	TRBJ1-5	ACRDTSNQPQH
TRBV18	TRBJ2-7	ASSPLPGQTYEQY
TRBV28	TRBJ1-1	ASTDRFTEAF
TRBV11-2	TRBJ2-1	ASSSASGSTNEQF